What follows are 26 T cell receptor beta chains derived from one specimen sequenced in a study of blood T cell repertoires in COVID-19 (dated by TCRdb to 2018 to 2020). To prepare the library, the immunoSEQ multiplex PCR assay was applied. The source is immuneACCESS, and TCRdb retained only in-frame sequences with V and J called. Part of the clones is not carried over; for the studies checked, unresolved V genes explain less than half of this, and the remainder is unexplained. The sample table holds 200,000 to 250,000 clones, of which roughly 80% were seen once. The top ten clonotypes cover about 1.3% of the sample. Material: PBMCs or T cells enriched from blood (not recorded which). These receptors were collected from a woman between 40 and 55 years old with acute COVID-19.

The chain joins TRBV7-2 to TRBJ1-4; D uncertain. The germline gives CDR1 SGHTA, CDR2 FQGNSA. V shed 2 bases and J shed 0 bases, with 10 bases lying between them. The CDR3 extends over 16 amino acids. The CDR3 nucleotides read TGTGCCAGCAGCTTACCCGAGGGAACAACTAATGAAAAACTGTTTTTT. Its translation: CASSLPEGTTNEKLFF.

J is TRBJ2-1 and V is TRBV29-1; 11 bases map to TRBD2. Trimming at V came to 8 bases and at J to 10 bases, leaving 7 bases not matched to a gene. CDR1 is SQVTM and CDR2 is ANQGSEA in the germline V gene. The CDR3 is 12 residues long. CDR3 in amino acids: CSSRTSGPEQFF. DNA for the CDR3: TGCAGCTCTCGGACTAGCGGGCCGGAGCAGTTCTTC.

The J gene is TRBJ2-3, the V gene TRBV11-2, with 9 bases identical to TRBD2. CDR1 and CDR2 (germline): SGHAT, FQNNGV. CDR3 length: 17 amino acids. V was pared by 4 bases and J by 3 bases, with 11 bases of the junction left unmatched. DNA for the CDR3: TGTGCCAGCAGCTACACCCCAGCGGGGGGCCAAACAGATACGCAGTATTTT. Translating gives CASSYTPAGGQTDTQYF.

J is TRBJ1-1 and V is TRBV30; weak D call: TRBD1 (5 bases). Deletions cut 0 bases from V and 5 bases from J, with 10 bases between. The CDR3 spans 13 residues. Looked up from germline, CDR1 is GTSNPN and CDR2 is SVGIG (reference sequence). CDR3 loop: CAWSVGGGTEAFF. The CDR3 DNA follows: TGTGCCTGGAGTGTCGGGGGAGGAACTGAAGCTTTCTTT.

The chain uses TRBV7-2 and TRBJ2-5, with D possibly being TRBD2 (6 bases). This CDR3 has 14 residues. V was trimmed by 5 bases and J by 0 bases, leaving 10 bases between them. In germline, CDR1 is SGHTA, CDR2 FQGNSA. CDR3 loop: CASSRRDHQETQYF. The CDR3 DNA reads as TGTGCCAGCAGCAGGCGGGACCACCAAGAGACCCAGTACTTC.

V usage is TRBV7-9 and J usage is TRBJ1-2, with D tentatively TRBD1 (6 bases). CDR3 length: 13 residues. The V end was cut by 4 bases, the J end by 7 bases, with 13 bases between. Per the germline V gene, CDR1 is SEHNR and CDR2 is FQNEAQ (reference sequence). CDR3 sequence (DNA): TGTGCCAGCAGCTCGGCAGGGGAGGGTGGCTACACCTTC. This encodes CASSSAGEGGYTF.

The table lists this clone with a count of one. The chain employs TRBV5-4 and TRBJ2-1; D perhaps matches TRBD2 (6 bases). The germline CDR1 and CDR2 sequences are SGHNT and YYREEE (reference sequence). CDR3 length: 16 residues. V was cut by 0 bases and J by 4 bases, with 14 bases left in between. The CDR3 spells CASSLGAGRLYNEQFF. In DNA form, the CDR3 reads TGTGCCAGCAGCTTGGGGGCGGGGAGGCTATACAATGAGCAGTTCTTC.

This clone was seen just once. The V gene is TRBV5-1, the J gene TRBJ2-2; 10 nucleotides agree with TRBD2. CDR3 size: 18 residues. Germline CDR1 is SGHRS and CDR2 is YFSETQ. V lost 1 base, J lost 5 bases, and 11 bases stayed unmatched. The CDR3 DNA is TGCGCCAGCAGCTTGAACGTTCCTAGCGGGAGAAGGACCGGGGAGCTGTTTTTT. It is translated as CASSLNVPSGRRTGELFF.

J is TRBJ2-7 and V is TRBV2, with 7 bases that match TRBD2. The CDR3 contains 16 residues. Germline V gene sequence: CDR1 SNHLY, CDR2 FYNNEI. With 0 bases clipped from V and 4 bases from J, the junction kept 9 bases outside the gene matches. The CDR3 DNA reads TGTGCCAGCAGTGAAGCGCGGGGGACGGGAAAATACGAGCAGTACTTC. Its translation: CASSEARGTGKYEQYF.

The chain has TRBV5-6 and TRBJ2-5; 11 positions match TRBD2. Germline V gene data show CDR1 as SGHDT and CDR2 as YYEEEE. V was pared by 3 bases and J by 2 bases, with 9 bases of the junction left unmatched. This CDR3 region has 17 residues. In nucleotides, the CDR3 is TGTGCCAGCAGCTCACCTCTTAGCGGGAGGGTTCAAGAGACCCAGTACTTC. As protein: CASSSPLSGRVQETQYF.

The J gene is TRBJ1-1, the V gene TRBV7-2; the match to TRBD1 covers 7 bases. The CDR3 has 15 amino acids. The germline V gene has CDR1 SGHTA and CDR2 FQGNSA. J lost 5 bases, V lost 6 bases, and 12 bases had no gene match. CDR3 bases: TGTGCCAGCAGTCAGCAGTCAGGGGGACGTACTGAAGCTTTCTTT. Protein product: CASSQQSGGRTEAFF.

The V gene is TRBV28, the J gene TRBJ1-6; D is unclear. Germline-derived CDR1 and CDR2 are MDHEN and SYDVKM. The V end was cut by 3 bases, the J end by 6 bases, with 12 bases between. CDR3 length: 15 residues. The CDR3 loop reads CASSLVDSPNSPLHF. In nucleotides, the CDR3 is TGTGCCAGCAGTTTGGTAGACTCTCCTAATTCACCCCTCCACTTT. Supplemented by reference TRBV28 and TRBJ1-6, the full variable domain reads DVKVTQSSRYLVKRTGEKVFLECVQDMDHENMFWYRQDPGLGLRLIYFSYDVKMKEKGDIPEGYSVSREKKERFSLILESASTNQTSMYLCASSLVDSPNSPLHFGNGTRLTVT.

The gene calls are TRBV28 and TRBJ1-2; D may be TRBD1 (6 bases). V dropped 1 base and J dropped 9 bases, with 24 bases sitting between them. Germline CDR1 reads MDHEN; CDR2 reads SYDVKM. The CDR3 contains 17 residues. The CDR3 spells CASSLLNLTNRVPSYTF. CDR3 DNA: TGTGCCAGCAGTTTATTAAACCTGACTAACAGGGTCCCAAGCTACACCTTC.

This clone has just a few counts. This rearrangement joins TRBV9 to TRBJ2-1; 8 positions agree with TRBD1. Germline-derived CDR1 and CDR2 are SGDLS and YYNGEE. The CDR3 runs 15 residues. V trimming: 4 bases; J trimming: 1 base; junction bases outside the gene matches: 4. Written as DNA, the CDR3 is TGTGCCAGCAGCACCCGGACAGGGTCCTACAATGAGCAGTTCTTC. It specifies CASSTRTGSYNEQFF. The whole variable domain, filled in from reference TRBV9 and TRBJ2-1, reads DSGVTQTPKHLITATGQRVTLRCSPRSGDLSVYWYQQSLDQGLQFLIQYYNGEERAKGNILERFSAQQFPDLHSELNLSSLELGDSALYFCASSTRTGSYNEQFFGPGTRLTVL.

This clone is a singleton in its sample. This rearrangement joins TRBV18 to TRBJ1-5; D is ambiguous. The CDR3 runs 16 residues. The germline gives CDR1 KGHSH, CDR2 LQKENI. Trimming took 3 bases from V and 3 from J, leaving 15 bases between them. The CDR3 sequence: CASSPGSSGLNQPQHF. In DNA, the CDR3 is TGTGCCAGCTCACCCGGGTCGAGCGGCCTCAATCAGCCCCAGCATTTT.

CDR3: CASSKPGIFSGNTIYF. The CDR3 region has the DNA TGTGCCAGCAGCAAACCAGGGATTTTTTCTGGAAACACCATATATTTT. The chain has TRBV21-1 and TRBJ1-3; the table assigns TRBD1, which was not confirmed against the DNA. TRBV21-1 is annotated as a pseudogene. This CDR3 comprises 16 residues.

The V gene is TRBV1, the J gene TRBJ1-2; no check of the table's D call, TRBD1, against the DNA was made. TRBV1 is a listed pseudogene. The CDR3 spans 15 residues. The CDR3 is CTSSPDGAEYYGYTF. Here the CDR3 DNA reads TGCACCAGCAGCCCGGATGGGGCGGAGTATTATGGCTACACCTTC.

This clone was observed a single time. This chain connects TRBV19 to TRBJ2-6; 9 positions agree with TRBD1. Germline assignment: CDR1 LNHDA and CDR2 SQIVND (reference sequence). With V trimmed by 2 bases and J by 12 bases, 8 bases remained unmatched. There are 15 residues in the CDR3. The DNA for the CDR3 is TGTGCCAGTAGTATAAGTGGGACAGGGCCCCTCGTCCTGACTTTC. Translation gives CASSISGTGPLVLTF.

The chain uses TRBV6-2 or TRBV6-3 and TRBJ2-7; unclear D gene. CDR1 and CDR2 from the germline V gene are MNHEY and SVGEGT. The length of the CDR3 is 12 residues. Trimming took 5 bases from V and 3 from J, leaving 8 bases between them. CDR3 loop: CASSHEDYEQYF. The DNA for the CDR3 is TGTGCCAGCAGTCATGAGGACTACGAGCAGTACTTC.

The chain joins TRBV2 to TRBJ2-3, with TRBD2 matching over 10 bases. The CDR3 has 16 amino acids. CDR1 and CDR2 from the germline V gene are SNHLY and FYNNEI. With 6 bases clipped from V and 2 bases from J, the junction kept 8 bases outside the gene matches. The CDR3 DNA is TGTGCCAGCAGCGCCGACCTAGCGGGGGACACAGATACGCAGTATTTT. It is translated as CASSADLAGDTDTQYF. Filled out from reference TRBV2 and TRBJ2-3, the complete variable domain reads EPEVTQTPSHQVTQMGQEVILRCVPISNHLYFYWYRQILGQKVEFLVSFYNNEISEKSEIFDDQFSVERPDGSNFTLKIRSTKLEDSAMYFCASSADLAGDTDTQYFGPGTRLTVL.

This chain joins TRBV2 and TRBJ1-6; 10 bases agree with TRBD1. Per the germline V gene, CDR1 is SNHLY and CDR2 is FYNNEI. Trimming removed 5 bases from V and 7 bases from J; junction bases left unmatched: 8. The CDR3 runs 16 residues. Here the CDR3 DNA reads TGTGCCAGCAGTCTAGAATGGACAGGGGGAAATTCACCCCTCCACTTT. It encodes CASSLEWTGGNSPLHF.

The rearrangement links TRBV19 to TRBJ2-1; D is uncertain. V was trimmed by 1 base and J by 7 bases, leaving 11 bases between them. Germline values: CDR1 LNHDA, CDR2 SQIVND (reference sequence). The CDR3 has 14 amino acids. Here the CDR3 reads CASSIGLGSNEQFF. The CDR3 DNA reads TGTGCCAGTAGTATAGGGCTTGGTTCTAATGAGCAGTTCTTC.

This clone appeared once. V gene TRBV7-9 combines with J gene TRBJ2-7; no firm D call. Per germline, CDR1 SEHNR and CDR2 FQNEAQ (reference sequence). The CDR3 runs to 14 residues. V lost 0 bases to trimming and J lost 2 bases, with 8 bases between them. CDR3 DNA sequence: TGTGCCAGCAGCTTAGCGGTGAGAACCTACGAGCAGTACTTC. Translated, it gives CASSLAVRTYEQYF.

The chain is built from TRBV3-1 (or the pseudogene TRBV3-2) and TRBJ2-4, with 7 bases identical to TRBD1. This CDR3 spans 18 amino acids. Germline CDR1 reads LGHDT; CDR2 reads YNNKEL (reference sequence). Germline trimming cut 4 bases from V and 3 bases from J; bases unmatched to any gene: 15. The chain's CDR3 is CASSPILGTALGKNIQYF. The CDR3 DNA reads as TGTGCCAGCAGCCCGATCCTCGGGACAGCTCTGGGCAAAAACATTCAGTACTTC.

This chain uses TRBV27 with TRBJ2-7; tentatively, D is TRBD2 (6 bases). CDR1 is MNHEY and CDR2 is SMNVEV in the germline V gene (reference sequence). The CDR3 runs to 15 residues. Trimming removed 6 bases from V and 6 bases from J, with 21 bases in between. In DNA, the CDR3 is TGTGCCAGCAGGCTGGAGAGGGGCGGGCGGGGCGAGCAGTACTTC. It is translated as CASRLERGGRGEQYF.

This chain uses TRBV6-5 with TRBJ2-7, with a weak D call TRBD2 (6 bases). CDR3 size: 14 residues. From germline, CDR1 is MNHEY and CDR2 SVGAGI. Between the trimmed V and J ends, which lost 5 bases and 3 bases, there was a span of 14 bases. For the CDR3, the DNA is TGTGCCAGCAGTACGGGACTCGGTCTCTACGAGCAGTACTTC. Its translation is CASSTGLGLYEQYF.